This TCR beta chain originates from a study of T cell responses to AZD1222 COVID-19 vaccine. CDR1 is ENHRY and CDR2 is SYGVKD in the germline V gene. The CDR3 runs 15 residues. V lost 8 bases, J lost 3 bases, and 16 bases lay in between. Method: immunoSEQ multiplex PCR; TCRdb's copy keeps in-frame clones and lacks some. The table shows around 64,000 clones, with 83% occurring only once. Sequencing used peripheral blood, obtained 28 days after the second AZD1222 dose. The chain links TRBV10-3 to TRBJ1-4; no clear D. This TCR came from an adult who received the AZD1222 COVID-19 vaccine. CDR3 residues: CAIGRDSPANEKLFF. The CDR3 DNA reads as TGTGCCATCGGGAGAGATTCCCCAGCTAATGAAAAACTGTTTTTT.